This T cell receptor (beta chain) was sequenced during a study of CD4 T cells in relation to SARS-CoV-2 and coronaviruses. Overall study context: PBMCs were cultured with antigen for approximately nine days before TCR beta sequencing. Convalescent patients were fewer than ten males and 4 females; two were Hispanic.

Naive and memory CD4+ T cells were cultured with CEF, then survey-sequenced. The protocol was immunoSEQ multiplex PCR, while the TCRdb copy is restricted to in-frame clones and leaves out a portion. The data show over 35,000 clones, under 80% seen once. CDR1 is SGHRS and CDR2 is YFSETQ in the germline V gene. The V gene end was trimmed by 0 bases and the J gene end by 7 bases; junction bases not matched to a gene: 8. CDR3 length equals 16 residues. Points on this clone: Its target is unknown.

Cryopreserved PBMCs were CD4-enriched, then split into naive and memory cells. The sequence was collected from an adult with COVID-19. The material sequenced was memory CD4+ T cells from PBMCs, cultured in vitro. The chain couples TRBV5-1 to TRBJ2-1; 9 nucleotides line up with TRBD2. The CDR3 DNA follows: TGCGCCAGCAGCTTGGCCCTTAGCGGGAGCCTGAATGAGCAGTTCTTC. Protein sequence: CASSLALSGSLNEQFF.